This T cell receptor beta chain originates from a study of blood T cell repertoires in COVID-19. Study at large: T cells, B-cell-depleted T cells, or PBMCs supplied cDNA or gDNA.

TCRdb's copy holds only in-frame clones and misses some; the assay was immunoSEQ multiplex PCR. Among 150,000 or so clones listed, approximately 92% were seen once. This CDR3 region has 16 residues. Trimming stripped 2 bases from V and 1 base from J, with 18 bases between. The V gene's germline CDR1 is GTSNPN and CDR2 SVGIG (reference sequence). Patients in Seattle were enrolled during active infection, then followed longitudinally. The chain employs TRBV30 and TRBJ2-7, with a weak D call TRBD1 (6 bases). The source is a man between 25 and 39 years old with COVID-19, enrolled during active disease. Material: peripheral blood. The CDR3 reads CAWSKAYRDTSYEQYF. The DNA of the CDR3 is TGTGCCTGGAGTAAAGCTTATAGGGACACGTCCTACGAGCAGTACTTC.